The source of this T cell receptor beta chain is a study of blood T cell repertoires in COVID-19. The overall study: In each case, the material was cDNA or gDNA derived from T cells, B-cell-depleted T cells, or PBMCs.

V lost 0 bases and J lost 3, with 7 bases in between. Germline V gene sequence: CDR1 SGHRS, CDR2 YFSETQ. This CDR3 has 13 amino acids. In the original analysis: Amplifying reference gene primers gave estimates of nucleated cell counts. Measured with immunoSEQ multiplex PCR; TCRdb has only the in-frame clones, and not every one. V, J and clone size are those of that table, while D and trimming were read from the DNA. The sample yields approximately 310,000 clones, around 87% seen once. V and J are TRBV5-1 and TRBJ2-7, with a weak D call TRBD1 (5 bases). Specimen: peripheral blood. The receptor was isolated from a woman in her 50s who had recovered from COVID-19. The CDR3 spells CASSLAQGYEQYF. CDR3 in DNA: TGCGCCAGCAGCTTGGCCCAGGGCTACGAGCAGTACTTC.